This T cell receptor beta chain is drawn from a study of CD8 T cells in ankylosing spondylitis. This CDR3 region has 14 residues. Germline assignment: CDR1 MNHEY and CDR2 SVGEGT. The V end lost 6 bases, the J end lost 1 base, and 12 bases lay between the germline ends. TCRdb re-derived calls from the 5' RACE reads in MiXCR, one entry per CDR3 protein. The sample has about 130,000 distinct CDR3 sequences, roughly an eighth seen once. Ten or more counts support this clonotype. Its cognate antigen is unknown. Overall study findings and caveats: In the blood and synovial fluid of reactive arthritis, some motif variants had been previously reported.

The chain links TRBV6-2 or TRBV6-3 to TRBJ1-1, with D unresolved. The sequence was collected from a female donor with ankylosing spondylitis or in good health (not recorded which). The sample consisted of blood, either unsorted or a sorted T cell fraction (not recorded which). CDR3 nucleotides: TGTGCCAGCAGGTATACAGTTAAGAACACTGAAGCTTTCTTT. Its protein product is CASRYTVKNTEAFF.